The rows below give T cell receptor beta chains drawn from one sample of a study of blood T cell repertoires in COVID-19. Repertoires were generated with immunoSEQ multiplex PCR, while TCRdb's copy carries only in-frame clones and drops some. The sample yields about 250,000 clones, around 88% seen once. Sequencing was performed on peripheral blood. Every receptor here comes from a woman of 80 years or more with COVID-19, enrolled during active disease. Both conserved end residues are part of each CDR3. A D gene is named only where the DNA matches it firmly. Only part of the rows carry a size: once, few, many, or a class if the clone is expanded.

>once|TRBD2|TRBV28|TRBJ2-3
CASSNTLAGGLDTQYF
TGTGCCAGCAGTAATACACTAGCGGGGGGCCTAGATACGCAGTATTTT
>NA|NA|TRBV7-9|TRBJ2-7
CASSRDTDSYEQYF
TGTGCCAGCAGCCGGGACACAGACTCCTACGAGCAGTACTTC
>NA|NA|TRBV28|TRBJ1-2
CASTPRGTGTNYGYTF
TGTGCCAGCACCCCCAGGGGAACAGGGACTAACTATGGCTACACCTTC
>NA|TRBD1|TRBV5-1|TRBJ1-1
CASSRDSMNTEAFF
TGCGCCAGCAGCAGGGACAGCATGAACACTGAAGCTTTCTTT
>NA|TRBD2|TRBV7-2|TRBJ2-3
CASSFIQRGGLDTQYF
TGTGCCAGCAGCTTTATTCAGCGGGGGGGCCTAGATACGCAGTATTTT
>NA|TRBD1|TRBV3-1/TRBV3-2|TRBJ1-3
CASSQTGQGSHF
TGTGCCAGCAGCCAAACGGGACAGGGAAGCCATTTT
>NA|NA|TRBV6-6|TRBJ1-5
CASSYVVNQPQHF
TGTGCCAGCAGTTACGTCGTCAATCAGCCCCAGCATTTT
>once|NA|TRBV19|TRBJ1-5
CASSIGEQFNQPQHF
TGTGCCAGTAGTATCGGGGAACAGTTTAATCAGCCCCAGCATTTT
>NA|TRBD1|TRBV3-1/TRBV3-2|TRBJ1-1
CASSLRTGGNTEAFF
TGTGCCAGCAGCCTGCGGACAGGGGGTAACACTGAAGCTTTCTTT
>NA|TRBD1|TRBV5-4|TRBJ1-1
CASSSVGRGEAFF
TGTGCCAGCAGCTCGGTGGGCAGGGGGGAAGCTTTCTTT
>NA|TRBD2|TRBV7-8|TRBJ2-7
CASSLTSGTYEQYF
TGTGCCAGCAGCTTAACTAGCGGAACCTACGAGCAGTACTTC
>NA|NA|TRBV4-2|TRBJ2-1
CASSQDRGGHNEQFF
TGTGCCAGCAGCCAAGATCGTGGGGGCCATAATGAGCAGTTCTTC
>few|TRBD1|TRBV5-4|TRBJ1-2
CASSLTGGIAYGYTF
TGTGCCAGCAGCTTGACAGGGGGCATCGCCTATGGCTACACCTTC
>NA|TRBD1|TRBV2|TRBJ1-4
CASSSYRGSDEKLFF
TGTGCCAGCAGCTCCTACAGGGGTTCGGATGAAAAACTGTTTTTT
>NA|NA|TRBV7-9|TRBJ1-6
CASSVPDSPLHF
TGTGCCAGCAGCGTCCCAGATTCACCCCTCCACTTT
>NA|NA|TRBV5-1|TRBJ1-4
CASSLDQEGEKLFF
TGCGCCAGCAGCTTGGATCAGGAGGGTGAAAAACTGTTTTTT
>NA|NA|TRBV21-1|TRBJ2-1
CASSKVVTSGDLYEQFF
TGTGCCAGCAGCAAAGTAGTTACTAGCGGGGACTTGTATGAGCAGTTCTTC
>NA|NA|TRBV28|TRBJ1-2
CASSPTGGYGYTF
TGTGCCAGCTCACCCACCGGGGGGTATGGCTACACCTTC
>once|NA|TRBV7-3|TRBJ1-1
CASSLYSSGGYTEAFF
TGTGCCAGCAGCCTCTATTCGTCGGGGGGCTACACTGAAGCTTTCTTT
>NA|TRBD1|TRBV7-3|TRBJ1-6
CASSFDRDSPLHF
TGTGCCAGCAGCTTTGACAGGGACTCACCCCTCCACTTT
>NA|TRBD2|TRBV5-1|TRBJ2-1
CASSSTSKAGGSYNEQFF
TGCGCCAGCAGCTCAACTTCGAAAGCGGGGGGCTCCTACAATGAGCAGTTCTTC
>once|NA|TRBV27|TRBJ1-2
CASSPRGLWDYGYTF
TGTGCCAGCAGTCCGCGAGGTTTGTGGGACTATGGCTACACCTTC
>NA|NA|TRBV11-2|TRBJ1-3
CASSFDISSGNTIYF
TGTGCCAGCAGCTTTGATATCAGCTCTGGAAACACCATATATTTT
>NA|TRBD2|TRBV3-1/TRBV3-2|TRBJ2-1
CASSPSGGIGGFF
TGTGCCAGCAGCCCTAGCGGGGGTATAGGTGGGTTCTTC
>NA|TRBD1|TRBV19|TRBJ1-2
CASKLLGQESDGYTF
TGTGCCAGCAAACTCTTGGGACAGGAAAGCGATGGCTACACCTTC
>NA|NA|TRBV5-8|TRBJ2-5
CASLNTKRSQETQYF
TGTGCCAGCTTAAATACTAAGAGGAGCCAAGAGACCCAGTACTTC
>few|NA|TRBV7-8|TRBJ1-3
CASSRGTTGNTIYF
TGTGCCAGCAGCCGGGGGACAACGGGAAACACCATATATTTT
>NA|TRBD2|TRBV7-2|TRBJ2-5
CASSLTWGGKETQYF
TGTGCCAGCAGTTTGACATGGGGGGGGAAAGAGACCCAGTACTTC
>NA|NA|TRBV12-2|TRBJ2-5
CASRSRTSGDQETQYF
TGTGCAAGTCGCTCGAGGACTAGCGGGGACCAAGAGACCCAGTACTTC
>NA|NA|TRBV18|TRBJ2-5
CASSLGVVETQYF
TGTGCCAGCTCACTCGGGGTTGTGGAGACCCAGTACTTC
>NA|NA|TRBV3-1/TRBV3-2|TRBJ1-5
CASSLGTGKSFSQPQHF
TGTGCCAGCAGCCTCGGAACAGGGAAATCGTTTAGTCAGCCCCAGCATTTT
>NA|TRBD2|TRBV5-6|TRBJ2-1
CASSLLSGGPFGNEQFF
TGTGCCAGCAGCTTACTAAGCGGGGGGCCTTTCGGGAATGAGCAGTTCTTC
>NA|TRBD1|TRBV6-5|TRBJ2-2
CASSRQGAAGELFF
TGTGCCAGCAGCCGACAGGGGGCGGCCGGGGAGCTGTTTTTT
>few|TRBD2|TRBV10-3|TRBJ2-3
CAISVLTSGGAGDTQYF
TGTGCCATCAGTGTCCTGACTAGCGGGGGGGCCGGAGATACGCAGTATTTT
>NA|TRBD1|TRBV7-2|TRBJ2-3
CASSPRDRTFTPTDTQYF
TGTGCCAGCAGCCCCCGGGACAGGACATTTACCCCCACAGATACGCAGTATTTT
>NA|TRBD1|TRBV19|TRBJ1-1
CASRDRQNTEAFF
TGTGCCAGCAGGGACAGACAGAACACTGAAGCTTTCTTT